The present T cell receptor beta chain was sequenced within a study of T cell responses to AZD1222 COVID-19 vaccine. Findings of the study overall: Spike-spanning, vaccine-associated CD4 TCRs were dominant at 160-218 and 743-854.

Concerning this clone itself: Its specificity is unknown.

Some clones are missing from TCRdb's copy, which holds only in-frame ones; the method was immunoSEQ multiplex PCR. The sample records 120,000 or so clones, 90% being singletons. This sample comprised peripheral blood, obtained on day 0 of MenACWY control vaccination. The receptor's source is an adult in good health.

CDR3 protein: CASSFAGQDGYTF. As DNA, the CDR3 is TGTGCCAGCAGCTTCGCGGGACAGGATGGCTACACCTTC. V gene TRBV5-6 combines with J gene TRBJ1-2; TRBD1 agrees at 8 bases. V was pared by 2 bases and J by 6 bases, with 3 bases of the junction left unmatched. Germline V lookup: CDR1 SGHDT, CDR2 YYEEEE. The CDR3 contains 13 residues. The full variable domain, completed using reference TRBV5-6 and TRBJ1-2, is DAGVTQSPTHLIKTRGQQVTLRCSPKSGHDTVSWYQQALGQGPQFIFQYYEEEERQRGNFPDRFSGHQFPNYSSELNVNALLLGDSALYLCASSFAGQDGYTFGSGTRLTVV.